One and the same sample provided the 8 T cell receptor beta chains below, sequenced in a study of OX40 agonist ivuxolimab in advanced cancers. Measured with immunoSEQ multiplex PCR; TCRdb has only the in-frame clones, and not every one. The table lists approximately 81,000 clones, about 92% of them singletons. The sequencing used CD4+ or CD8+ T cells sorted from blood, collected in a trial of the OX40 agonist ivuxolimab. The origin of the receptors is an adult with an advanced solid tumor such as melanoma, head and neck, liver or kidney cancer.

This chain connects TRBV19 to TRBJ2-1; TRBD2 matches 8 bases. V trimming: 6 bases; J trimming: 2 bases; junction bases outside the gene matches: 6. CDR3 length: 15 amino acids. Germline V lookup: CDR1 LNHDA, CDR2 SQIVND (reference sequence). The CDR3 region has the DNA TGTGCCAGTAGCGAAGGACTAGCAGCCTACAATGAGCAGTTCTTC. Its protein product is CASSEGLAAYNEQFF.

The rearrangement uses TRBV27 and TRBJ1-5; the D gene is possibly TRBD1 (5 bases). V dropped 5 bases and J dropped 2 bases, with 10 bases sitting between them. This CDR3 has 14 amino acids. The germline V gene encodes CDR1 MNHEY and CDR2 SMNVEV (reference sequence). CDR3 residues: CASSPDSGNQPQHF. In DNA form, the CDR3 reads TGTGCCAGCAGTCCCGACAGTGGCAATCAGCCCCAGCATTTT.

The V call is TRBV6-5, the J call TRBJ2-7; D uncertain. Germline CDR1 reads MNHEY; CDR2 reads SVGAGI. This CDR3 is 14 amino acids long. V lost 2 bases to trimming and J lost 5 bases, with 13 bases between them. The CDR3 DNA reads TGTGCCAGCAGTTACGAGGCTCCAACGGACGAGCAGTACTTC. It codes for CASSYEAPTDEQYF.

This clone was observed a handful of times. The V and J genes are TRBV7-9 and TRBJ2-1, with 8 bases identical to TRBD2. The CDR3 is made up of 17 amino acids. CDR1 is SEHNR, CDR2 FQNEAQ, per germline (reference sequence). V was pared by 4 bases and J by 7 bases, with 15 bases of the junction left unmatched. Here the CDR3 reads CASSSHGARGGQNEQFF. CDR3 bases: TGTGCCAGCAGCTCGCATGGCGCCCGGGGGGGCCAAAATGAGCAGTTCTTC.

The chain has TRBV28 and TRBJ2-1, with 8 positions matching TRBD1. With V trimmed by 6 bases and J by 0 bases, 4 bases remained unmatched. This CDR3 region has 15 residues. CDR1 is MDHEN, CDR2 SYDVKM, per germline. The CDR3, as DNA: TGTGCCAGCAGGTGGACAGGGAACTCCTACAATGAGCAGTTCTTC. This codes for CASRWTGNSYNEQFF.

The rearrangement joins TRBV4-1 to TRBJ2-1; 8 bases line up with TRBD2. Trimming at V came to 6 bases and at J to 7 bases, leaving 5 bases not matched to a gene. This CDR3 is built from 13 residues. Germline loops: CDR1 MGHRA, CDR2 YSYEKL. The CDR3 sequence: CASRGAGGNEQFF. The CDR3 DNA reads as TGCGCCAGCAGAGGGGCGGGGGGTAATGAGCAGTTCTTC.

The gene calls are TRBV5-4 and TRBJ1-1, with D unclear. The germline V gene has CDR1 SGHNT and CDR2 YYREEE (reference sequence). This CDR3 region has 15 residues. The V end was cut by 4 bases, the J end by 4 bases, with 17 bases between. CDR3 DNA sequence: TGTGCCAGCAGCCCGGAACGACGGGAGGGCACTGAAGCTTTCTTT. As protein: CASSPERREGTEAFF. The full variable domain, with the rest looked up from reference TRBV5-4 and TRBJ1-1, is ETGVTQSPTHLIKTRGQQVTLRCSSQSGHNTVSWYQQALGQGPQFIFQYYREEENGRGNFPPRFSGLQFPNYSSELNVNALELDDSALYLCASSPERREGTEAFFGQGTRLTVV.

The chain carries TRBV7-6 and TRBJ1-2, with D unclear. The CDR3 has 13 residues. Deletions cut 1 base from V and 1 base from J, with 4 bases between. Germline loops: CDR1 SGHVS, CDR2 FNYEAQ. The DNA for the CDR3 is TGTGCCAGCAGCTTAGGGGTTAACTATGGCTACACCTTC. Protein: CASSLGVNYGYTF.